A selection of T cell receptor beta chains follows, all from one sample in a study of blood T cell repertoires in COVID-19. Clones were sequenced by immunoSEQ multiplex PCR, and TCRdb holds only the in-frame ones, with some missing. The sample contains 200,000 to 250,000 clones, under 90% of which appear only once. Sequencing was done on a sample of peripheral blood. These receptor sequences come from a man over 45 with acute or convalescent COVID-19. Both conserved end residues are part of each CDR3. The order of the fields is CDR3 protein, CDR3 DNA, V gene, D gene, J gene, clone size. A D gene is named only where the DNA matches it firmly. Expanded clones are given a class, and other clones once, few, many or no size at all.

CASSRGQGLEGYTF | TGTGCCAGCAGCCGGGGACAGGGCCTCGAGGGCTACACCTTC | TRBV7-6 | TRBD1 | TRBJ1-2 | few
CASSQEGDSHYQPQHF | TGCGCCAGCAGCCAAGAGGGGGACAGCCATTATCAGCCCCAGCATTTT | TRBV4-1 | TRBD1 | TRBJ1-5 | -
CASSTRQGSGKNIQYF | TGTGCCAGTAGTACGAGACAGGGGTCGGGCAAAAACATTCAGTACTTC | TRBV19 | TRBD1 | TRBJ2-4 | once
CASSPTTGGSVSEQYF | TGTGCCAGCTCACCGACGACAGGGGGCTCTGTCTCCGAGCAGTACTTC | TRBV18 | TRBD1 | TRBJ2-7 | -
CASSEAQGIYGYTF | TGTGCCAGCAGTGAAGCACAGGGAATCTATGGCTACACCTTC | TRBV28 | - | TRBJ1-2 | -
CAISESLAGENEQYF | TGTGCCATCAGTGAGTCGCTAGCGGGGGAAAACGAGCAGTACTTC | TRBV10-3 | TRBD2 | TRBJ2-7 | -
CASSVSENSPLHF | TGTGCCAGCAGTGTCTCGGAGAATTCACCCCTCCACTTT | TRBV12-3/TRBV12-4 | - | TRBJ1-6 | -
CASSVGGQGAYYGYTF | TGTGCCAGCAGCGTAGGCGGACAGGGGGCTTACTATGGCTACACCTTC | TRBV9 | TRBD1 | TRBJ1-2 | -
CASSPRGRRITLWDYGYTF | TGTGCCAGTAGTCCCAGGGGCCGGAGGATCACACTATGGGACTATGGCTACACCTTC | TRBV19 | - | TRBJ1-2 | -
CASSLAGFYEQYF | TGTGCCAGCAGCTTGGCGGGATTCTACGAGCAGTACTTC | TRBV5-8 | - | TRBJ2-7 | few
CASSPARTAGIKNIQYF | TGTGCCAGCAGCCCTGCCCGGACAGCGGGGATCAAAAACATTCAGTACTTC | TRBV5-5 | - | TRBJ2-4 | -
CASSEFSRGVMDTQYF | TGTGCCAGCAGTGAATTTTCTCGGGGTGTAATGGATACGCAGTATTTT | TRBV6-1 | - | TRBJ2-3 | -
CASSDSSGNTIYF | TGTGCCAGCAGTGATAGCTCTGGAAACACCATATATTTT | TRBV28 | - | TRBJ1-3 | few
CASSNHSGTGDSNQPQHF | TGTGCCAGTAGTAACCACTCCGGGACAGGGGATAGCAATCAGCCCCAGCATTTT | TRBV19 | TRBD1 | TRBJ1-5 | once
CASSYLTGELFF | TGTGCCAGCAGTTACCTCACCGGGGAGCTGTTTTTT | TRBV6-5 | - | TRBJ2-2 | -
CASSLAGTGIANEQFF | TGTGCCAGCAGTTTGGCCGGGACAGGGATTGCAAATGAGCAGTTCTTC | TRBV27 | TRBD1 | TRBJ2-1 | -
CASSEIDGNIQYF | TGTGCCAGCAGTGAGATAGATGGAAACATTCAGTACTTC | TRBV2 | - | TRBJ2-4 | -
CASSLREGAYGYTF | TGTGCCAGCAGCTTGCGTGAAGGGGCCTATGGCTACACCTTC | TRBV5-4 | - | TRBJ1-2 | -
CASSLVGRGNTIYF | TGTGCCAGCAGCTTAGTCGGCCGGGGGAACACCATATATTTT | TRBV7-2 | - | TRBJ1-3 | -
CASSHHSGGNTGELFF | TGTGCCAGCAGCCACCATAGCGGGGGGAACACCGGGGAGCTGTTTTTT | TRBV3-1/TRBV3-2 | TRBD2 | TRBJ2-2 | -
CASSSIQGPYRYTF | TGTGCCAGCAGCTCGATACAGGGCCCCTATCGCTACACCTTC | TRBV7-9 | - | TRBJ1-2 | once
CASSSPSTGLRGYTF | TGTGCCAGCAGCTCCCCTAGCACGGGTCTAAGAGGCTACACCTTC | TRBV7-9 | - | TRBJ1-2 | -
CASSVDTRYGYTF | TGCGCCAGCAGTGTGGACACTCGCTATGGCTACACCTTC | TRBV10-2 | - | TRBJ1-2 | -
CASSPTGTAGPQHF | TGTGCCAGCAGCCCGACAGGGACAGCAGGGCCCCAGCATTTT | TRBV7-9 | TRBD1 | TRBJ1-5 | -
CASSEGVTGNSPLHF | TGTGCCAGCAGTGAAGGCGTGACAGGGAACTCACCCCTCCACTTT | TRBV6-1 | TRBD1 | TRBJ1-6 | -
CASSATGAEAFF | TGTGCCAGCAGCGCCACAGGGGCTGAAGCTTTCTTT | TRBV7-3 | TRBD1 | TRBJ1-1 | -
CASSLRGAVYGYTF | TGTGCCAGCAGCTTGCGGGGGGCGGTTTATGGCTACACCTTC | TRBV5-6 | - | TRBJ1-2 | once
CASSRVPTETQYF | TGCGCCAGCAGTAGAGTCCCAACGGAGACCCAGTACTTC | TRBV10-2 | - | TRBJ2-5 | -
CAISASFSGSSYEQYF | TGTGCCATCAGCGCAAGTTTTAGCGGAAGCTCCTACGAGCAGTACTTC | TRBV10-3 | - | TRBJ2-7 | -
CASSPRGTLGYGYTF | TGTGCCAGCAGCCCGCGGGGGACCCTCGGATATGGCTACACCTTC | TRBV5-8 | - | TRBJ1-2 | -
CASSQGGRSWEPQHF | TGCGCCAGCAGCCAGGGAGGACGGTCCTGGGAGCCCCAGCATTTT | TRBV4-1 | - | TRBJ1-5 | once
CAISESPGSLDGYTF | TGTGCCATCAGTGAGTCCCCGGGATCCCTTGATGGCTACACCTTC | TRBV10-3 | - | TRBJ1-2 | few
CASSSRVGENYEQYF | TGTGCCAGCAGTTCCCGGGTCGGGGAAAACTACGAGCAGTACTTC | TRBV27 | - | TRBJ2-7 | -
CASSPGTGNEKLFF | TGTGCCAGCTCACCTGGGACAGGCAATGAAAAACTGTTTTTT | TRBV18 | TRBD1 | TRBJ1-4 | -
CASSSGAYNEQFF | TGTGCCAGCAGCTCAGGGGCCTACAATGAGCAGTTCTTC | TRBV7-3 | - | TRBJ2-1 | -
CATSDGWGRADTQYF | TGTGCCACCAGTGATGGCTGGGGGCGGGCAGATACGCAGTATTTT | TRBV24-1 | - | TRBJ2-3 | -
CASSLFGRGIGGNTIYF | TGTGCCAGCAGCTTGTTCGGCAGGGGAATCGGGGGAAACACCATATATTTT | TRBV5-4 | - | TRBJ1-3 | -
CASSYGGAAVDTQYF | TGTGCCAGCAGTTACGGGGGCGCGGCCGTTGATACCCAGTACTTC | TRBV6-5 | - | TRBJ2-5 | -
CASSLGINKNTEAFF | TGCGCCAGCAGCTTGGGAATTAACAAGAACACTGAAGCTTTCTTT | TRBV5-1 | - | TRBJ1-1 | -
CASSYSSRGYDYGYTF | TGTGCCAGCAGTTACTCTTCTAGGGGGTATGACTATGGCTACACCTTC | TRBV6-5 | - | TRBJ1-2 | once
CASSSLGQANYGYTF | TGTGCCAGCAGTTCCCTGGGACAGGCTAACTATGGCTACACCTTC | TRBV6-5 | TRBD1 | TRBJ1-2 | -
CASSPGQRAGEQYF | TGTGCCAGCAGCCCGGGACAACGGGCGGGCGAGCAGTACTTC | TRBV7-6 | - | TRBJ2-7 | few
CASSVQGPATGELFF | TGTGCCAGCAGCGTACAGGGGCCGGCCACCGGGGAGCTGTTTTTT | TRBV9 | - | TRBJ2-2 | -
CASSQEDRGSYNSPLHF | TGTGCCAGCAGCCAAGAAGACAGGGGCTCCTATAATTCACCCCTCCACTTT | TRBV3-1/TRBV3-2 | TRBD1 | TRBJ1-6 | -
CASSLESFEQYF | TGTGCCAGCAGCTTGGAGAGCTTCGAGCAGTACTTC | TRBV5-6 | - | TRBJ2-7 | -
CASSSYRGPNQPQHF | TGTGCCAGTAGTTCATACAGGGGCCCCAATCAGCCCCAGCATTTT | TRBV19 | TRBD1 | TRBJ1-5 | -
CATSRGQGQETQYF | TGTGCCACCAGCAGAGGCCAGGGCCAAGAGACCCAGTACTTC | TRBV15 | - | TRBJ2-5 | -
CASSWGQGAYGNTIYF | TGTGCCAGCAGCTGGGGACAGGGAGCATACGGAAACACCATATATTTT | TRBV6-6 | TRBD1 | TRBJ1-3 | -
CASSLGASGDTQYF | TGTGCCAGCAGCTTGGGGGCTAGTGGGGATACGCAGTATTTT | TRBV7-9 | - | TRBJ2-3 | -
CAVRGTGDEQYF | TGTGCCGTTAGGGGGACAGGGGACGAGCAGTACTTC | TRBV11-2 | TRBD1 | TRBJ2-7 | -
CASSEPPGHRMPQHF | TGTGCCAGCAGTGAACCTCCCGGACACCGGATGCCCCAGCATTTT | TRBV6-1 | - | TRBJ1-5 | -
CASSIIRGNDQPQHF | TGTGCCAGTAGTATCATCAGGGGGAACGATCAGCCCCAGCATTTT | TRBV19 | TRBD1 | TRBJ1-5 | -
CASRDRGSYGYTF | TGTGCCAGCCGGGACAGGGGATCCTATGGCTACACCTTC | TRBV19 | TRBD1 | TRBJ1-2 | -
CASSPTDRAKNIQYF | TGTGCCAGCTCACCGACCGACAGGGCCAAAAACATTCAGTACTTC | TRBV18 | - | TRBJ2-4 | -
CASSSGQGANVLTF | TGTGCCAGCAGCTCAGGGCAAGGGGCCAACGTCCTGACTTTC | TRBV4-2 | - | TRBJ2-6 | -
CASSPRESSYGYTF | TGTGCCAGCTCACCCCGAGAGTCTAGCTATGGCTACACCTTC | TRBV18 | - | TRBJ1-2 | -
CASRPGTSYGYTF | TGCGCCAGCAGACCCGGGACATCCTATGGCTACACCTTC | TRBV5-1 | - | TRBJ1-2 | -
CASSRTGVNSPLHF | TGTGCCAGCAGTAGGACAGGAGTAAATTCACCCCTCCACTTT | TRBV2 | TRBD1 | TRBJ1-6 | -
CASRVLQAPDYGYTF | TGTGCCAGCAGGGTGCTGCAGGCCCCGGATTATGGCTACACCTTC | TRBV2 | - | TRBJ1-2 | -